One sample yielded the 13 T cell receptor beta chains listed below, sequenced in a study of OX40 agonist ivuxolimab in advanced cancers. Here immunoSEQ multiplex PCR was the method, and the copy in TCRdb shows in-frame clones only, minus some. Of 9,500 to 15,000 clones detected, over 75% appear once; the ten largest clones hold approximately 20%. The specimen comprised CD4+ or CD8+ T cells sorted from blood, sampled in a trial of the OX40 agonist ivuxolimab. These receptor sequences come from an adult with an advanced solid tumor such as melanoma, head and neck, liver or kidney cancer.

The chain carries TRBV5-4 and TRBJ2-7; D uncertain. Germline assignment: CDR1 SGHNT and CDR2 YYREEE (reference sequence). Trimming cost V 4 bases and J 8 bases, with 13 bases left between them. The CDR3 runs to 12 residues. The CDR3 bases are TGTGCCAGCAGCCCCGACACCATTAAGCAGTACTTC. It encodes CASSPDTIKQYF. Full variable domain (outside the CDR3, taken from reference TRBV5-4 and TRBJ2-7): ETGVTQSPTHLIKTRGQQVTLRCSSQSGHNTVSWYQQALGQGPQFIFQYYREEENGRGNFPPRFSGLQFPNYSSELNVNALELDDSALYLCASSPDTIKQYFGPGTRLTVT.

V usage is TRBV10-2 and J usage is TRBJ1-5, with D tentatively TRBD1 (6 bases). From germline, CDR1 is WSHSY and CDR2 SAAADI. Trimming cost V 5 bases and J 4 bases, with 9 bases left between them. The CDR3 consists of 13 residues. CDR3 residues: CASSLRGNQPQHF. The CDR3 DNA reads TGCGCCAGCAGTCTCAGGGGAAATCAGCCCCAGCATTTT.

The chain has TRBV6-5 and TRBJ2-7; possible D gene TRBD1, 5 bases. V lost 0 bases to trimming and J lost 2 bases, with 8 bases between them. Germline V gene sequence: CDR1 MNHEY, CDR2 SVGAGI. The CDR3 has 14 amino acids. In DNA, the CDR3 is TGTGCCAGCAGTTACTCGCAGGGCGCCTACGAGCAGTACTTC. This translates into CASSYSQGAYEQYF.

J is TRBJ2-1 and V is TRBV9, with 11 bases lining up with TRBD2. The V segment lost 3 bases and the J segment 2 bases; nucleotides outside the gene matches: 10. From germline, CDR1 is SGDLS and CDR2 YYNGEE. This CDR3 contains 18 residues. The CDR3 sequence is CASSATGGLAGPYNEQFF. Written as DNA, the CDR3 is TGTGCCAGCAGCGCGACAGGAGGACTAGCGGGTCCCTACAATGAGCAGTTCTTC.

The gene calls are TRBV4-3 and TRBJ1-3; no clear D gene. Deletions cut 1 base from V and 0 bases from J, with 10 bases between. Germline V gene data show CDR1 as LGHNA and CDR2 as YSLEER. The CDR3 sequence is 16 residues long. CDR3 sequence reads: CASSQGTGLSGNTIYF. The CDR3 region has the DNA TGCGCCAGCAGCCAAGGAACGGGCCTCTCTGGAAACACCATATATTTT.

On this clone: The junction differs from germline at one of its ends, possibly a read error. This chain links TRBV2 with TRBJ2-7; a weak D match, TRBD1 (5 bases). There are 14 residues in the CDR3. Germline V gene data show CDR1 as SNHLY and CDR2 as FYNNEI. In DNA, the CDR3 is TGTGCCAGCAGGGAAGGTAGGGGCCTCTACGAGCAGTACTTC. It encodes CASREGRGLYEQYF.

The chain carries TRBV13 and TRBJ1-5, with 8 nucleotides matching TRBD1. V shed 5 bases, J shed 7 bases, and the junction held 4 bases outside the gene matches. Germline CDR1 is PRHDT and CDR2 is FYEKMQ (reference sequence). The CDR3 contains 13 residues. The CDR3 nucleotides read TGTGCCAGCAGCAAGGACAGGGCCCAGCCCCAGCATTTT. Translated: CASSKDRAQPQHF.

The chain is built from TRBV7-8 and TRBJ2-7; 10 nucleotides align to TRBD1. V lost 4 bases and J lost 3; bases outside the gene matches: 3. Germline V gene lookup returns CDR1 SGHVS and CDR2 FQNEAQ. The CDR3 is 14 amino acids. DNA for the CDR3: TGTGCCAGCAGCTATCGGACAGGGGGCTACGAGCAGTACTTC. Translation: CASSYRTGGYEQYF.

This clone was picked up one time. The chain links TRBV28 to TRBJ2-7; weak D call: TRBD1 (6 bases). The CDR3 totals 16 residues. Germline-derived CDR1 and CDR2 are MDHEN and SYDVKM. V was cut by 4 bases and J by 2 bases, with 18 bases left in between. CDR3 in amino acids: CASSYSDSRDAYEQYF. As DNA, the CDR3 is TGTGCCAGCAGTTACTCGGACAGTCGGGATGCCTACGAGCAGTACTTC. The variable domain in full, with the rest retrieved from reference TRBV28 and TRBJ2-7, is DVKVTQSSRYLVKRTGEKVFLECVQDMDHENMFWYRQDPGLGLRLIYFSYDVKMKEKGDIPEGYSVSREKKERFSLILESASTNQTSMYLCASSYSDSRDAYEQYFGPGTRLTVT.

The genes are TRBV11-2 and TRBJ2-2; possibly TRBD2 for D (6 bases). The CDR3 loop spans 16 amino acids. V lost 1 base, J lost 1 base, and 10 bases lay in between. Per germline, CDR1 SGHAT and CDR2 FQNNGV. CDR3 amino acids: CASSLGGVLNTGELFF. In DNA, the CDR3 is TGTGCCAGCAGCTTAGGGGGGGTCCTGAACACCGGGGAGCTGTTTTTT.

This sequence joins TRBV4-1 and TRBJ2-2, with 10 bases identical to TRBD2. CDR1 is MGHRA and CDR2 is YSYEKL in the germline V gene. This CDR3 has 20 residues. The ends lost 0 bases at V and 2 bases at J; junction bases unmatched: 12. CDR3 residues: CASSQDPPGLAGVNTGELFF. The CDR3 DNA sequence: TGCGCCAGCAGCCAAGATCCCCCCGGGCTAGCGGGAGTAAACACCGGGGAGCTGTTTTTT.

The V and J genes are TRBV4-3 and TRBJ2-6; D not resolved. The CDR3 extends over 18 amino acids. Trimming removed 1 base at V and 2 bases at J, with 15 bases between. Germline V gene lookup returns CDR1 LGHNA and CDR2 YSLEER. The CDR3 spells CASSQARSPATGANVLTF. The CDR3 coding sequence is TGCGCCAGCAGCCAAGCCCGGTCCCCCGCCACTGGGGCCAACGTCCTGACTTTC.

The chain joins TRBV5-1 to TRBJ2-7, with 8 bases that match TRBD2. V gave up 2 bases and J gave up 4 bases; unmatched junction bases: 8. This CDR3 has 15 amino acids. Germline V gene data show CDR1 as SGHRS and CDR2 as YFSETQ. The CDR3 DNA is TGCGCCAGCAGCTTAGTTGGGGCTAGCGGGTACGAGCAGTACTTC. This encodes CASSLVGASGYEQYF.